This T cell receptor (beta chain) came from a study of T cell responses to AZD1222 COVID-19 vaccine. Study observations and caveats: The sample set comprised mostly white British donors with more females, and clonal diversity was possibly underestimated.

In the case of this clone: Antigen specificity is unknown.

Repertoires were generated with immunoSEQ multiplex PCR, while TCRdb's copy carries only in-frame clones and drops some. This table has fewer than 150,000 clones, around nine tenths appearing once. The sequences come from peripheral blood, collected on day 0 of AZD1222 vaccination. This TCR derives from an adult in good health.

CDR3 protein: CASSQGAEAFF. CDR3 nucleotides: TGTGCCAGCAGCCAGGGGGCTGAAGCTTTCTTT. The gene calls are TRBV12-3 or TRBV12-4 and TRBJ1-1, with TRBD1 matching over 7 bases. CDR3 size: 11 residues. After removal of 6 bases from V and 6 bases from J, the junction contained 1 base not matched to a gene.